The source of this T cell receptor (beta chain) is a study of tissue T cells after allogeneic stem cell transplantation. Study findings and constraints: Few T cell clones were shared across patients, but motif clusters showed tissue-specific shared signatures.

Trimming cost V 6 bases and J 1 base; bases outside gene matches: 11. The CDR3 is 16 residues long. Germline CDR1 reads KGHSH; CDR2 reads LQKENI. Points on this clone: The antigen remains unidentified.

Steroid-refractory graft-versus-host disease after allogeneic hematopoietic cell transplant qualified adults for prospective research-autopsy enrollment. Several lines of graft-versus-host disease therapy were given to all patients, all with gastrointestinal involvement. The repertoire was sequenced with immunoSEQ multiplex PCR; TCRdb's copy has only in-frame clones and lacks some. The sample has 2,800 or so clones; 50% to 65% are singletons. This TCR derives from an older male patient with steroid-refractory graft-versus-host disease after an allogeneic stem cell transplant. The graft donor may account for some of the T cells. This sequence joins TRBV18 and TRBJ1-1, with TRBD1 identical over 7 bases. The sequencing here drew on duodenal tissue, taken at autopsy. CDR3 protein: CASSPPGTAKNTEAFF. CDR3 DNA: TGTGCCAGCTCGCCGCCTGGGACAGCGAAGAACACTGAAGCTTTCTTT.